This paragraph reports one TCR beta chain. The antigen is unknown. It was with 60 Vbeta and 13 Jbeta primers that the PCR ran. Produced via immunoSEQ multiplex PCR; TCRdb's table is partial and in-frame only. The sample consists of about 150,000 clones, about 80% of them appearing once. The data are from a study of cytomegalovirus exposure and HLA in healthy donors. Across the whole study: Within an early data release were 65 million to 90 million unique TCRs drawn from HLA-typed donors. Study results and caveats: Follow-up analysis later connected one missense variant in DCLRE1C with trimming of TCR beta V- and J-genes.

Healthy donors of bone marrow made up the group. CDR1 and CDR2 (germline): GTSNPN, SVGIG (reference sequence). This CDR3 comprises 11 residues. V was clipped by 6 bases and J by 2 bases, with 7 bases between them. Sample: PBMCs. This clonotype was sampled from a woman aged 45-65 years in good health and CMV-seropositive. The chain joins TRBV30 to TRBJ1-1; no clear D. Here the CDR3 DNA reads TGTGCCTGTATTAGAAACACTGAAGCTTTCTTT. This gives the protein CACIRNTEAFF.